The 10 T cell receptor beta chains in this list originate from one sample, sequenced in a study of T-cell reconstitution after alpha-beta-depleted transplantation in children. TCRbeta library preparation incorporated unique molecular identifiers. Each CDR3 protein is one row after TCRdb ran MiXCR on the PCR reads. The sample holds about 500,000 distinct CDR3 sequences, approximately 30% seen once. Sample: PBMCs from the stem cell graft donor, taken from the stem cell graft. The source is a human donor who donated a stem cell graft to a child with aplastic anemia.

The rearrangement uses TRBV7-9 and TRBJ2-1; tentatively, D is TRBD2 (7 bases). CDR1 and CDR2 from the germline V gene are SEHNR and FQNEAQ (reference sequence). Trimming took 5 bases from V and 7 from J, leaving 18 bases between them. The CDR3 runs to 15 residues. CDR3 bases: TGTGCCAGCAGCCCCCGTGGGGGGGCTGGAAATGAGCAGTTCTTC. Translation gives CASSPRGGAGNEQFF. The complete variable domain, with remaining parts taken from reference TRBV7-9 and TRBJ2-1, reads DTGVSQNPRHKITKRGQNVTFRCDPISEHNRLYWYRQTLGQGPEFLTYFQNEAQLEKSRLLSDRFSAERPKGSFSTLEIQRTEQGDSAMYLCASSPRGGAGNEQFFGPGTRLTVL.

The CDR3 loop reads CSARSTVGPGQPGEQYF. In nucleotides, the CDR3 is TGCAGTGCTAGATCGACGGTCGGACCCGGGCAACCGGGGGAGCAGTACTTC. The chain combines TRBV20-1 with TRBJ2-7; tentative D call: TRBD2 (5 bases). V was shortened by 2 bases and J by 7 bases, with 27 bases between the two germline ends. Germline CDR1 reads DFQATT; CDR2 reads SNEGSKA (reference sequence). The CDR3 has 17 residues.

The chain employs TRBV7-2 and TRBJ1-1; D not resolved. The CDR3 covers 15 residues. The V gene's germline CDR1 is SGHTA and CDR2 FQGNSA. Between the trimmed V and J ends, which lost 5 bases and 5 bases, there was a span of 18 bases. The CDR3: CASSHRLTGETEAFF. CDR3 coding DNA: TGTGCCAGCAGCCACCGGCTCACGGGAGAAACTGAAGCTTTCTTT.

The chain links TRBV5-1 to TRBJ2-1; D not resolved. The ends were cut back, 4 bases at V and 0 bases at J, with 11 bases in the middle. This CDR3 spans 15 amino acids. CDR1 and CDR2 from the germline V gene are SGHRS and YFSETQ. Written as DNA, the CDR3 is TGCGCCAGCAGCCCCGACCCGAGCTCCTACAATGAGCAGTTCTTC. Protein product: CASSPDPSSYNEQFF.

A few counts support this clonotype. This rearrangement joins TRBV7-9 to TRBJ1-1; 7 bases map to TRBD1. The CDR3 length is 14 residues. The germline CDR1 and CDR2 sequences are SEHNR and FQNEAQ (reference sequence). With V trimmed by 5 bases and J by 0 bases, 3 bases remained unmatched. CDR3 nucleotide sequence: TGTGCCAGCAGCCATAGGGGGCTGAACACTGAAGCTTTCTTT. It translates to CASSHRGLNTEAFF. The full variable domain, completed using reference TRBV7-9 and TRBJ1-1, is DTGVSQNPRHKITKRGQNVTFRCDPISEHNRLYWYRQTLGQGPEFLTYFQNEAQLEKSRLLSDRFSAERPKGSFSTLEIQRTEQGDSAMYLCASSHRGLNTEAFFGQGTRLTVV.

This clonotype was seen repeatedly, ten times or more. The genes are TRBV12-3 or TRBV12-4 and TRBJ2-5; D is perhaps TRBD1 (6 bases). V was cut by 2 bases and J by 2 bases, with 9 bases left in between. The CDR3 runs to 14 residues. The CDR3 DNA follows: TGTGCCAGCAGTTTAATCACAGGGCAAGAGACCCAGTACTTC. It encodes CASSLITGQETQYF.

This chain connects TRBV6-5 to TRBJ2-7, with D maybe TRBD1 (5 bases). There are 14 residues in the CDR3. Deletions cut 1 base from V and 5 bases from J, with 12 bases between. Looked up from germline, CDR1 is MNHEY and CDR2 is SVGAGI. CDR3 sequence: CASSYYGRVDEQYF. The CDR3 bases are TGTGCCAGCAGTTACTACGGCAGGGTGGACGAGCAGTACTTC.

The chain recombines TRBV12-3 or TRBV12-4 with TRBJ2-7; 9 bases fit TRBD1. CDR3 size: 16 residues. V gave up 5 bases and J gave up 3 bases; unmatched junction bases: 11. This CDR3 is CASSTSGTGRLYEQYV. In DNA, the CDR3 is TGTGCCAGCAGTACCTCCGGGACAGGGAGGCTCTACGAGCAGTACGTC.

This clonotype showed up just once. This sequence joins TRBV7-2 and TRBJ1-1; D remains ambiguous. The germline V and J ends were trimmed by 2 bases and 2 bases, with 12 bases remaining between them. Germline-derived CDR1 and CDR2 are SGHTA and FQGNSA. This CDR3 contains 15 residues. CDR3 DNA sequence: TGTGCCAGCAGCTTAACTTACGGGAGAAACACTGAAGCTTTCTTT. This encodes CASSLTYGRNTEAFF.

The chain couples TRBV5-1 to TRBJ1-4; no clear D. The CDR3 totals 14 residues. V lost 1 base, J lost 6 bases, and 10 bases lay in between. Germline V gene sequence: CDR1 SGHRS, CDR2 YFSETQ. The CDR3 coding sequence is TGCGCCAGCAGCTTGCGTCCCGCGTATGAAAAACTGTTTTTT. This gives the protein CASSLRPAYEKLFF.